This is a list of T cell receptor beta chains from one sample in a study of beta chain features in type 1 diabetes. The repertoire was sequenced with immunoSEQ multiplex PCR; TCRdb's copy has only in-frame clones and lacks some. The data show about 930,000 clones, around a sixth seen once. The sequenced sample consisted of naive CD4+ T cells from blood. These receptors originate from a woman between 18 and 30 years old in good health. The CDR3 runs from the conserved cysteine through the conserved F or W. A D gene is named only where the DNA matches it firmly. Where a row states a size, it is once, few, many or the class of an expanded clone; other rows omit it.

cdr3_nt cdr3_aa j_call clone_size d_call v_call
TGTGCCAGCAAGGGGGGGGTATATCAGCCCCAGCATTTT CASKGGVYQPQHF TRBJ1-5 - - TRBV2
TGTGCCAGCAGCTTGTGGCCAGGGAACGTCCCTACGCAGTATTTT CASSLWPGNVPTQYF TRBJ2-3 few - TRBV5-8
TGTGCCAGCATATCACCCGGGACTAGCTCCTACGAGCAGTACTTC CASISPGTSSYEQYF TRBJ2-7 - TRBD2 TRBV2
TGTGCCAGCAGTTTGGGGTCCTCTGGGGCCAACGTCCTGACTTTC CASSLGSSGANVLTF TRBJ2-6 - - TRBV28
TGTGCCAGCAGCTTTGCGGGCGCGGGTGGAAACACCATATATTTT CASSFAGAGGNTIYF TRBJ1-3 - - TRBV7-9
TGTGCCAGCAGTGGCGGGAGGGCCTGGTCCTCCTACAATGAGCAGTTCTTC CASSGGRAWSSYNEQFF TRBJ2-1 - TRBD2 TRBV2
TGTGCCAGCTCCCTGATGGCAGGTAGCGGGAAAGTTTACGAGCAGTACTTC CASSLMAGSGKVYEQYF TRBJ2-7 - TRBD2 TRBV18
TGTGCCAGCAGCCATGTCGGTGTTCGGGGATCAGGCTACACCTTC CASSHVGVRGSGYTF TRBJ1-2 - - TRBV4-2
TGTGCCAGCAGCCCGGGAGGTGAAGGAAACTATGGCTACACCTTC CASSPGGEGNYGYTF TRBJ1-2 - - TRBV5-4
TGTGCCAGCAGCTTAGGGCTTGTAGGGGCCGGGGAGCTGTTTTTT CASSLGLVGAGELFF TRBJ2-2 few - TRBV7-9
TGTGCCAGCAGCCCCGGGACAGGGCTTCTTCATCAGCCCCAGCATTTT CASSPGTGLLHQPQHF TRBJ1-5 - TRBD1 TRBV7-2
TGTGCCAGCAGCCAAGGGACTAGCGGGAGGGGGCCAGATACGCAGTATTTT CASSQGTSGRGPDTQYF TRBJ2-3 - TRBD2 TRBV4-2
TGTGCCAGCAGCTTAGAAGCTAGGTTGACAGATACGCAGTATTTT CASSLEARLTDTQYF TRBJ2-3 few - TRBV7-2
TGTGCCAGCAGCTTAGGCCCAACTATAGGCTATGGCTACACCTTC CASSLGPTIGYGYTF TRBJ1-2 few - TRBV11-2
TGTGCCAGTAACCGGGACAGGGAGACCTACGAGCAGTACTTC CASNRDRETYEQYF TRBJ2-7 - TRBD1 TRBV6-1
TGTGCCAGCTCTTCGAACCGGGGTCCCTTTGATGAGCAGTTCTTC CASSSNRGPFDEQFF TRBJ2-1 few - TRBV18
TGTGCCAGCTCACGAGGATCCCAAGAGACCCAGTACTTC CASSRGSQETQYF TRBJ2-5 few - TRBV18
TGTGCCAGCAGCTTAGCGGAGACCCAGTACTTC CASSLAETQYF TRBJ2-5 - - TRBV7-2
TGTGCCAGCTCGACGGGACTAGCGGCAAATGAGCAGTTCTTC CASSTGLAANEQFF TRBJ2-1 few TRBD2 TRBV18
TGTGCCAGCAGTTTGGCAGGGGGCTCTTACACTGAAGCTTTCTTT CASSLAGGSYTEAFF TRBJ1-1 few TRBD1 TRBV28
TGCGCCAGCAGCCCCCCCGTCGGGATAGCGGGAGGGGGGGAGCAGTTCTTC CASSPPVGIAGGGEQFF TRBJ2-1 - TRBD2 TRBV5-1
TGCAGCGCTGGGGACAAGAACTATGGCTACACCTTC CSAGDKNYGYTF TRBJ1-2 - - TRBV29-1
TGTGCCAGCAGCGCCCTACAGGGGTTGGACTATGGCTACACCTTC CASSALQGLDYGYTF TRBJ1-2 few TRBD1 TRBV7-2
TGTGCCAGCAGCTTTACGACTAGCGGAACGTACCGGAGCACAGATACGCAGTATTTT CASSFTTSGTYRSTDTQYF TRBJ2-3 few TRBD2 TRBV5-6
TGTGCCAGCAGCTTCAGTGGTTCTGGGACCCAGTACTTC CASSFSGSGTQYF TRBJ2-5 - - TRBV11-3
TGTGCCAGCAGTTACTCGAGTGGAATGCAGACCCAGTACTTC CASSYSSGMQTQYF TRBJ2-5 once - TRBV6-6
TGTGCCAGCAGCTCTCCAGACCCACAAAGCAATCAGCCCCAGCATTTT CASSSPDPQSNQPQHF TRBJ1-5 few - TRBV7-9
TGTGCCAGCAGCCAAGAATCGTCTAGCGGGAGGAGAGTCAGAGATACGCAGTATTTT CASSQESSSGRRVRDTQYF TRBJ2-3 few TRBD2 TRBV4-2
TGTGCCAGCAGTCAACTAGACAGCTACGAGCAGTACTTC CASSQLDSYEQYF TRBJ2-7 - - TRBV25-1
TGTGCCAGCAGCTCTAGAGGACAGGGACCCATGACTGAAGCTTTCTTT CASSSRGQGPMTEAFF TRBJ1-1 - TRBD1 TRBV7-2
TGTGCCAGCAGTGAGATGTCAGGGAGGCTTCTGTTC CASSEMSGRLLF TRBJ2-7 - - TRBV2
TGTGCCAGCAGTCGGGACAGGGTGAGATCTGGGGCCAACGTCCTGACTTTC CASSRDRVRSGANVLTF TRBJ2-6 - TRBD1 TRBV2
TGTGCCAGCAGCTCCCGCCCCGATAGCTCCTACGAGCAGTACTTC CASSSRPDSSYEQYF TRBJ2-7 - - TRBV7-8
TGTGCCACCAGCAGAGATCGGGGGAATACGCAGTATTTT CATSRDRGNTQYF TRBJ2-3 few - TRBV15
TGTGCCAGCAGCTCGGACAGACTCACCGGGGAGCTGTTTTTT CASSSDRLTGELFF TRBJ2-2 - - TRBV7-2
TGTGCCAGCAGCCAACGGAGCGGTAACACCGGGGAGCTGTTTTTT CASSQRSGNTGELFF TRBJ2-2 - - TRBV4-2
TGTGCCAGCAGTTACTCCGGGGGTTTGTCTCCGACCCAGTACTTC CASSYSGGLSPTQYF TRBJ2-5 - - TRBV6-5
TGTGCCAGCAGTGACTCTGGGGCCAACGTCCTGACTTTC CASSDSGANVLTF TRBJ2-6 few - TRBV25-1
TGCAGCGTGGTCCCGGGACAGGGGACCCACTCCTACAATGAGCAGTTCTTC CSVVPGQGTHSYNEQFF TRBJ2-1 - TRBD1 TRBV29-1
TGTGCCAGCAGCTTATCGTCCCTTACTGGTGAGACCCAGTACTTC CASSLSSLTGETQYF TRBJ2-5 few - TRBV7-9
TGTGCCAGCAGTTTTCCCAGCGGGGTCTACGAGCAGTACTTC CASSFPSGVYEQYF TRBJ2-7 - TRBD2 TRBV28
TGTGCCAGCAGTCTAGGGCCACAGAGTTACGAGCAGTACTTC CASSLGPQSYEQYF TRBJ2-7 - - TRBV28
TGCAGCGTTGTTCGGAGGAACACTGAAGCTTTCTTT CSVVRRNTEAFF TRBJ1-1 - - TRBV29-1
TGTGCCAGCAGCACACCCCGGACTAGCGGGAGCTCCTACGAGCAGTACTTC CASSTPRTSGSSYEQYF TRBJ2-7 - TRBD2 TRBV13
TGTGCCAGCAGTTTAGAGACAGGGAGCTACGAGCAGTACTTC CASSLETGSYEQYF TRBJ2-7 few TRBD1 TRBV6-5
TGTGCCAGCAGCTTAGGCCCGGAACCCAACTATGGCTACACCTTC CASSLGPEPNYGYTF TRBJ1-2 - - TRBV7-9
TGTGCCAGCAGTGTGAGGGGTCCCGCCGGGGAGCTGTTTTTT CASSVRGPAGELFF TRBJ2-2 few - TRBV2
TGTGCCTGCACCCCCAATAGCGGGAGACGGAATGAGCAGTTCTTC CACTPNSGRRNEQFF TRBJ2-1 - TRBD2 TRBV7-2
TGTGCCAGCAGCTTAACTAGCAACACAGATACGCAGTATTTT CASSLTSNTDTQYF TRBJ2-3 few - TRBV7-9
TGTGCCAGCTCACCACGAGTGGGACCAGCAAGCTATGGCTACACCTTC CASSPRVGPASYGYTF TRBJ1-2 few - TRBV18
TGTGCCACGACTAGCTCTGATGAGCAGTTCTTC CATTSSDEQFF TRBJ2-1 many - TRBV21-1
TGCGCCAGCAGCTTGGTTGCGGGGGTGAGTGGCACAGATACGCAGTATTTT CASSLVAGVSGTDTQYF TRBJ2-3 - TRBD2 TRBV5-1